This T cell receptor (beta chain) was recovered during a study of technical replicates of blood from a few donors. The protocol was immunoSEQ multiplex PCR, while the TCRdb copy is restricted to in-frame clones and leaves out a portion. This table holds over 85,000 clones, around 96% found once. The sequencing input was T cells isolated from PBMCs. The TCR comes from a human donor in good health.

The CDR3 region is CASRATPGQGRYEQYF. Here the CDR3 DNA reads TGTGCCAGCAGAGCTACTCCGGGACAGGGTAGGTACGAGCAGTACTTC. The chain couples TRBV28 to TRBJ2-7, with 9 positions matching TRBD1. J was trimmed by 4 bases and V by 6 bases; bases with no gene match: 13. The germline CDR1 and CDR2 sequences are MDHEN and SYDVKM. This CDR3 has 16 amino acids.